The source of this T cell receptor beta chain is a study of cytomegalovirus exposure and HLA in healthy donors. In the study overall: A subsequent analysis reported that the approximately 120 validation repertoires were produced on the same platform that had also been used for the 550 to 750 first-cohort repertoires.

Deletions cut 4 bases from V and 0 bases from J, with 6 bases between. There are 13 residues in the CDR3. Germline V CDR1 and CDR2: MNHEY, SVGAGI. This table comes from immunoSEQ multiplex PCR, and its TCRdb copy is limited to in-frame clones, with some not included. This table has 50,000 to 65,000 clones, almost 97% appearing once. V usage is TRBV6-5 and J usage is TRBJ1-2; TRBD1 is a possible D gene (6 bases). Sequenced material: PBMCs. The source is a woman in her late teens or twenties in good health and CMV-seronegative. The CDR3 bases are TGTGCCAGCAGTTGGACAGCTAACTATGGCTACACCTTC. Translating it yields CASSWTANYGYTF.